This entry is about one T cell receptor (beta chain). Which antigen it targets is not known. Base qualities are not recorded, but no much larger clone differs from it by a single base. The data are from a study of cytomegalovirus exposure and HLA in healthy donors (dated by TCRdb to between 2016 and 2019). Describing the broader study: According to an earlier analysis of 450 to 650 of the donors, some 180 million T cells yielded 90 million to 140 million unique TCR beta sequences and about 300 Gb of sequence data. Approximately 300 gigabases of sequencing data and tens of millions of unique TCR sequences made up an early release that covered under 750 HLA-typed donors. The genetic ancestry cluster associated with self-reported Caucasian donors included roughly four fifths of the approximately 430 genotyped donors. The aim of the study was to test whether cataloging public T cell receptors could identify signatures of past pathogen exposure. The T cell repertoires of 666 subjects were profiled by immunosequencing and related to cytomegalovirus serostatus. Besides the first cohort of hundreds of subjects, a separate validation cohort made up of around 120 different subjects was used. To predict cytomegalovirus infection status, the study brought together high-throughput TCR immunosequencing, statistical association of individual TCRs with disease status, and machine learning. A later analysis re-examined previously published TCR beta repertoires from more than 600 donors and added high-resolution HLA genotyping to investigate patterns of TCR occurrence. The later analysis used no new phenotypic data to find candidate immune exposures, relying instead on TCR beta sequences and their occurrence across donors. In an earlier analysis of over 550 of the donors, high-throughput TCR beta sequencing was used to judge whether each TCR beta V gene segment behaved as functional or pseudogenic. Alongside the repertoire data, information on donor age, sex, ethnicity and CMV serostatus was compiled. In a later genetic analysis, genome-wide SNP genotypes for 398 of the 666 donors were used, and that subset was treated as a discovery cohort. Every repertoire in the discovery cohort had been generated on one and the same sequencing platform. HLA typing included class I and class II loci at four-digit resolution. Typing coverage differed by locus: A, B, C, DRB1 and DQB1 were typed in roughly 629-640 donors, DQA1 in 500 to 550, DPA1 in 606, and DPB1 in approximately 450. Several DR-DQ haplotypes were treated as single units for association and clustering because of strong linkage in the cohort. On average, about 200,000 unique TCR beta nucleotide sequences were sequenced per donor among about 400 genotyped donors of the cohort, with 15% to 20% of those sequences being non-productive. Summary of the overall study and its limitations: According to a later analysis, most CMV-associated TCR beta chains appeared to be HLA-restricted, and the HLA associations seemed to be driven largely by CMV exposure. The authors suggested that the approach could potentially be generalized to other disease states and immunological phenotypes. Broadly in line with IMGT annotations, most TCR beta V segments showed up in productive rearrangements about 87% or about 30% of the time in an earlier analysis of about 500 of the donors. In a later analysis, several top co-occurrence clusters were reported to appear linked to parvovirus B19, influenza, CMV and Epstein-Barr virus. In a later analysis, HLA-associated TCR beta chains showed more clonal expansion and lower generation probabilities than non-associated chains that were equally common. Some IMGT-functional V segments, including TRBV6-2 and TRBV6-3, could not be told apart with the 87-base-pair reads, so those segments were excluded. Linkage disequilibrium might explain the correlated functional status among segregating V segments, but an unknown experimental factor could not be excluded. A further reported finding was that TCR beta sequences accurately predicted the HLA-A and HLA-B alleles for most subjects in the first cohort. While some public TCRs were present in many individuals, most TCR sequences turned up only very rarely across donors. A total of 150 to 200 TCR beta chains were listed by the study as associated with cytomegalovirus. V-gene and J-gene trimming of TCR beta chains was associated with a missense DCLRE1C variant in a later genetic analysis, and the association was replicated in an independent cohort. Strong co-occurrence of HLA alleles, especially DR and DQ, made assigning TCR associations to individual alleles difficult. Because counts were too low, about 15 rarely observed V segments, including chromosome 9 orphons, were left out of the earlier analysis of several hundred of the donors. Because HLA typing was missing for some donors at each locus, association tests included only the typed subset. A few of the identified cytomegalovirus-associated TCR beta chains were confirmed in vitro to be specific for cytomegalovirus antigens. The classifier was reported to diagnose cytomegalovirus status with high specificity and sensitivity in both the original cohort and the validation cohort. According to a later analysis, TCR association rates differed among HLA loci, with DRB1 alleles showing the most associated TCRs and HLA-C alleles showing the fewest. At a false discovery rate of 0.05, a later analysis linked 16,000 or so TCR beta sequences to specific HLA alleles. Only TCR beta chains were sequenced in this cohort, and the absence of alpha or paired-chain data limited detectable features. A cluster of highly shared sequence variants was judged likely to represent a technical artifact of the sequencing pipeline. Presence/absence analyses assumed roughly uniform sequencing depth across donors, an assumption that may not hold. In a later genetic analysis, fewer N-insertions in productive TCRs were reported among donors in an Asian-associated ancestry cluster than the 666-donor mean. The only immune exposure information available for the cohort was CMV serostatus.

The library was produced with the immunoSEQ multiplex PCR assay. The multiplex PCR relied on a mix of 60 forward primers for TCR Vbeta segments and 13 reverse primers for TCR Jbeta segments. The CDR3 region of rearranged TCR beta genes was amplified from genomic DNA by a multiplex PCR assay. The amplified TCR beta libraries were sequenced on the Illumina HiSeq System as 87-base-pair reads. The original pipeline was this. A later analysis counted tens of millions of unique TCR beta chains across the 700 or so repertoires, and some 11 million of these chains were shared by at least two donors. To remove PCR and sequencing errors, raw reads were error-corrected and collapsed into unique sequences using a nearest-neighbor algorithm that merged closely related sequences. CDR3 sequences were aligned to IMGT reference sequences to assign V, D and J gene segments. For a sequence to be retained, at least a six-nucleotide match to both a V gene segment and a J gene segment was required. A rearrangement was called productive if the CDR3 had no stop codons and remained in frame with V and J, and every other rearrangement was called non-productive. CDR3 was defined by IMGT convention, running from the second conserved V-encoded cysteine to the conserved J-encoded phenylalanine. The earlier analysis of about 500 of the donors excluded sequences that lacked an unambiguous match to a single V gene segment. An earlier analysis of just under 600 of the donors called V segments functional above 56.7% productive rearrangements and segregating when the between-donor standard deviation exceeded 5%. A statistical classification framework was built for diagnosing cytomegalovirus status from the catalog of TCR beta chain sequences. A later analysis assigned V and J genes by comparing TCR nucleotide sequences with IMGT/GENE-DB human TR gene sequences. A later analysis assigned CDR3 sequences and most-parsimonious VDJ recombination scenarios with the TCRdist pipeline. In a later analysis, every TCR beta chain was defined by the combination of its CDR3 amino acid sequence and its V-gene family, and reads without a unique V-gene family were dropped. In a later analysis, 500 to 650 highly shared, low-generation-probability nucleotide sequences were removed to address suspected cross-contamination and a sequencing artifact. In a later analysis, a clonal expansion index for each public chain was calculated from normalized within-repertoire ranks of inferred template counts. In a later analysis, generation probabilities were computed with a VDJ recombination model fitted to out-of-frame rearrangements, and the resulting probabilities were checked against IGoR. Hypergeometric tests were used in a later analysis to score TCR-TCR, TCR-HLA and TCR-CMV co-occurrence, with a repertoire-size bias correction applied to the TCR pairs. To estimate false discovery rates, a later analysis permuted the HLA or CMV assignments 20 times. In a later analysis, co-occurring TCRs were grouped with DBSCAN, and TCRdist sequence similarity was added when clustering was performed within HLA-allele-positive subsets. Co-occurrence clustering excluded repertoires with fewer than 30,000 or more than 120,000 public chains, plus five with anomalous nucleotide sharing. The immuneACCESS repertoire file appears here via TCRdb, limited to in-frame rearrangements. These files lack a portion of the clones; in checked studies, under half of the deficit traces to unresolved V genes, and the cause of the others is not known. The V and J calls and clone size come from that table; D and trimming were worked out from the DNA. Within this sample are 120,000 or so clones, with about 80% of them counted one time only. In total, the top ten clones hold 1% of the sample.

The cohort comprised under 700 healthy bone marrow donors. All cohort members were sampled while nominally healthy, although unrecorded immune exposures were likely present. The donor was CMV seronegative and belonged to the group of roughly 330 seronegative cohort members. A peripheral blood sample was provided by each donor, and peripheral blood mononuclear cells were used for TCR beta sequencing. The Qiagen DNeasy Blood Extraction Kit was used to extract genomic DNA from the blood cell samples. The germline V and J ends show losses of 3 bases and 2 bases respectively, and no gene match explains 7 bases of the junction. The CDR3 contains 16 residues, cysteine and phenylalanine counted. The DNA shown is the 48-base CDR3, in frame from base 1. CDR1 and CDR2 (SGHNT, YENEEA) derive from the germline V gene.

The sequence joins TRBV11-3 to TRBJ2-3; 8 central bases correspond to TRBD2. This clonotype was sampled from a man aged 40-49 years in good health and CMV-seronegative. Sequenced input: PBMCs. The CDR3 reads CASSLGIAGFTDTQYF. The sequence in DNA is TGTGCCAGCAGCTTGGGGATAGCGGGATTCACAGATACGCAGTATTTT. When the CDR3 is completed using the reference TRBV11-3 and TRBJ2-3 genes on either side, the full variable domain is EAGVVQSPRYKIIEKKQPVAFWCNPISGHNTLYWYLQNLGQGPELLIRYENEEAVDDSQLPKDRFSAERLKGVDSTLKIQPAELGDSAVYLCASSLGIAGFTDTQYFGPGTRLTVL.